This entry describes one TCR beta chain. The data originate from a study of blood T cell repertoires in COVID-19. Across the whole study: COVID-19 samples collected from the United States, Italy and Spain covered acute and convalescent phases. T cells, B-cell-depleted T cells, or PBMCs provided the cDNA or gDNA that served as material.

Assignment of participants to cohorts was predicated upon participant-reported clinical history. Recovered status applied to Cohort 3 donors who had two consecutive negative PCRs. It also applied to those with clearance or with symptom resolution. This CDR3 region has 17 residues. Produced via immunoSEQ multiplex PCR; TCRdb's table is partial and in-frame only. The sample comprises 250,000 to 350,000 clones, 88% of which are singletons, and 3% rests with the top ten. The chain employs TRBV21-1 and TRBJ2-7; the table's TRBD1 call for D was not verified on the DNA. TRBV21-1 is a recognized pseudogene. The sample comprised PBMCs or T cells enriched from blood (not recorded which). The TCR sequence derives from a woman between 50 and 59 years old who had recovered from COVID-19. In nucleotides, the CDR3 is TGTGCCAGCAGCAAAGATAAGCAGCACGTAGGGGTCTTCCAGCAGTACTTC. The encoded protein is CASSKDKQHVGVFQQYF.